This TCR beta chain was documented in a study of T cells in localized non-small cell lung cancer. J gave up 2 bases and V 0 bases, and 5 bases lay outside the gene matches. Germline V gene sequence: CDR1 SGHNT, CDR2 YYREEE (reference sequence). The CDR3 sequence is 15 residues long. TCRdb keeps only in-frame clones here, not all; method: immunoSEQ multiplex PCR. The sample has roughly 30,000 clones, roughly 84% seen once. This clonotype was obtained from a man between 40 and 70 years old with stage III lung adenocarcinoma. This rearrangement joins TRBV5-4 to TRBJ2-7; 7 bases agree with TRBD2. Sequencing used peripheral blood mononuclear cells, obtained before any cancer treatment. CDR3 residues: CASSLGGRGTYEQYF. The DNA for the CDR3 is TGTGCCAGCAGCTTGGGGGGGAGGGGAACCTACGAGCAGTACTTC.